This TCR beta chain was recovered during a study of PD-L1 blockade in urothelial cancer. Study-level information: The analyses of blood took place 3 weeks (second dose) and 6 weeks after treatment start.

Patient disease was locally advanced or metastatic urothelial carcinoma. This CDR3 has 14 amino acids. The assay was immunoSEQ multiplex PCR, and TCRdb's table has in-frame clones only and misses some. The repertoire holds roughly 56,000 clones, with over 75% as singletons. This chain connects TRBV12-2 to TRBJ1-1; the DNA was not compared with TRBD1, the D call given in the table. TRBV12-2 is annotated as a pseudogene. The clonotype comes from a man aged 65 to 85 with urothelial cancer. The sample consisted of PBMCs, taken around atezolizumab (anti-PD-L1) treatment. This chain's CDR3 is CASRSQQGNTEAFF. The CDR3 nucleotides read TGTGCAAGTCGCTCACAACAGGGGAACACTGAAGCTTTCTTT.